Presented here are 30 T cell receptor beta chains from one specimen sequenced in a study of cytomegalovirus exposure and HLA in healthy donors. Primers: 60 Vbeta forward and 13 Jbeta reverse. Sequencing was performed with immunoSEQ multiplex PCR; in TCRdb, only in-frame clones are kept and a portion is missing. The profile shows some 120,000 clones, 79% of them singletons. Sequencing was performed on PBMCs. The receptors shown here come from a man aged 25 to 40 in good health and CMV-seropositive.

This sequence joins TRBV7-2 and TRBJ1-5; D is possibly TRBD1 (5 bases). CDR1 and CDR2 from the germline V gene are SGHTA and FQGNSA. V lost 5 bases and J lost 2, with 7 bases in between. This CDR3 has 13 residues. CDR3 DNA sequence: TGTGCCAGCAGCCCCAGGGGCAATCAGCCCCAGCATTTT. It yields the protein CASSPRGNQPQHF.

The gene calls are TRBV4-3 and TRBJ2-1, with 8 positions matching TRBD2. Germline V gives CDR1 LGHNA, CDR2 YSLEER. V lost 0 bases, J lost 5 bases, and 9 bases stayed unmatched. The CDR3 runs to 17 residues. The CDR3 DNA is TGCGCCAGCAGCCAAGAAGGGGCGGGGGGCGAGGACAATGAGCAGTTCTTC. Protein: CASSQEGAGGEDNEQFF.

This chain links TRBV7-3 with TRBJ2-1; unclear D gene. Germline assignment: CDR1 SGHTA and CDR2 FQGTGA. The V and J ends lost 3 bases and 8 bases respectively, with 11 bases between them. The CDR3 has 13 residues. The chain's CDR3 is CASSLNSAHEQFF. DNA for the CDR3: TGTGCCAGCAGCTTGAACTCCGCTCATGAGCAGTTCTTC.

The genes are TRBV5-1 and TRBJ1-2; 10 positions agree with TRBD1. The CDR3 sequence is 17 residues long. The ends lost 3 bases at V and 2 bases at J; junction bases unmatched: 10. CDR1 and CDR2 (germline): SGHRS, YFSETQ. CDR3 residues: CASSWVPLTGGNYGYTF. Here the CDR3 DNA reads TGCGCCAGCAGCTGGGTCCCATTGACAGGGGGCAACTATGGCTACACCTTC.

The rearrangement uses TRBV2 and TRBJ2-1, with 8 bases matching TRBD2. Germline-derived CDR1 and CDR2 are SNHLY and FYNNEI. Trimming at V came to 3 bases and at J to 4 bases, leaving 5 bases not matched to a gene. The CDR3 spans 15 residues. The CDR3 DNA reads as TGTGCCAGCAGTGATAGCACTAGCGGATACAATGAGCAGTTCTTC. Residues: CASSDSTSGYNEQFF.

This clone was detected only a few times. CDR3 bases: TGTGCCAGCGAATCGGGGACCGGGGAGCTGTTTTTT. Amino acid sequence: CASESGTGELFF. The chain combines TRBV6-1 with TRBJ2-2; weak D call: TRBD2 (5 bases). The CDR3 length is 12 residues. Per the germline V gene, CDR1 is MNHNS and CDR2 is SASEGT. V lost 8 bases to trimming and J lost 5 bases, with 9 bases between them.

The rearrangement joins TRBV4-2 to TRBJ1-1; TRBD1 aligns across 10 bases. The CDR3 totals 16 residues. Germline V gene lookup returns CDR1 LGHNA and CDR2 YNFKEQ. Trimming at V came to 2 bases and at J to 4 bases, leaving 7 bases not matched to a gene. The CDR3 nucleotides are TGTGCCAGCAGCCAACTGGGACAGGGGACAAGCACTGAAGCTTTCTTT. Protein sequence: CASSQLGQGTSTEAFF.

The chain employs TRBV5-4 and TRBJ2-2, with 8 bases fitting TRBD2. The V segment lost 4 bases and the J segment 6 bases; nucleotides outside the gene matches: 8. Germline V CDR1 and CDR2: SGHNT, YYREEE (reference sequence). CDR3 size: 15 residues. The DNA for the CDR3 is TGTGCCAGCAGCCTAGTAGCGGGAAGCGCCGGGGAGCTGTTTTTT. It codes for CASSLVAGSAGELFF.

The chain joins TRBV6-5 to TRBJ1-2; a weak D match, TRBD1 (6 bases). CDR1 and CDR2 (germline): MNHEY, SVGAGI. CDR3 length: 12 residues. Trimming stripped 8 bases from V and 4 bases from J, with 11 bases between. The CDR3 protein is CASGTGFYGYTF. CDR3 nucleotide sequence: TGTGCCAGCGGAACAGGGTTCTATGGCTACACCTTC.

The chain recombines TRBV5-1 with TRBJ1-1; 9 positions agree with TRBD1. The CDR3 runs 15 residues. V was clipped by 5 bases and J by 5 bases; unmatched bases: 10. CDR1 is SGHRS, CDR2 YFSETQ, per germline. This chain's CDR3 is CASRLRDRDGTEAFF. In DNA form, the CDR3 reads TGCGCCAGCAGACTCCGGGACAGGGATGGGACTGAAGCTTTCTTT.

On this clone: Germline and junction disagree at one end, which may indicate a read error. The genes are TRBV2 and TRBJ1-5; 9 bases map to TRBD1. Looked up from germline, CDR1 is SNHLY and CDR2 is FYNNEI. CDR3 size: 13 residues. CDR3 coding DNA: TGTGCCAGGAGTGGGACAGGGCAGCAGCCCCAGCATTTT. Encoded protein: CARSGTGQQPQHF.

This chain connects TRBV2 to TRBJ1-1; 8 bases align to TRBD1. The CDR3 is made up of 16 amino acids. V dropped 6 bases and J dropped 5; count of bases not matched to a gene: 14. The germline V gene has CDR1 SNHLY and CDR2 FYNNEI. The CDR3 spells CASRGRRQGSHTEAFF. The DNA for the CDR3 is TGTGCCAGCAGAGGGAGACGACAGGGGTCCCATACTGAAGCTTTCTTT.

The gene calls are TRBV21-1 and TRBJ1-3; no DNA check was done on the table's D call, TRBD1. TRBV21-1 is given as a pseudogene. The CDR3 runs to 14 residues. Here the CDR3 reads CASRCTDSGNTIYF. In DNA form, the CDR3 reads TGTGCCAGCAGATGCACAGACTCTGGAAACACCATATATTTT.

The gene calls are TRBV7-2 and TRBJ2-1; 9 bases are a match to TRBD2. The CDR3 has 15 amino acids. V lost 5 bases and J lost 7; bases outside the gene matches: 9. Germline V gene sequence: CDR1 SGHTA, CDR2 FQGNSA. CDR3 sequence (DNA): TGTGCCAGCAGCCCAGGACTAGCGAGGGGGAATGAGCAGTTCTTC. Protein product: CASSPGLARGNEQFF.

V is TRBV5-1 and J is TRBJ1-5, with 7 positions matching TRBD1. This CDR3 has 14 amino acids. The germline V gene encodes CDR1 SGHRS and CDR2 YFSETQ. Losses at the gene ends were 4 bases for V and 4 bases for J; bases not matched to a gene: 5. The CDR3 DNA is TGCGCCAGCAGCCTTGGGACAGCTAATCAGCCCCAGCATTTT. Protein: CASSLGTANQPQHF.

The J gene is TRBJ2-7, the V gene TRBV5-4, with 7 bases matching TRBD1. Germline CDR1 is SGHNT and CDR2 is YYREEE (reference sequence). This CDR3 is 12 amino acids long. V was pared by 1 base and J by 6 bases, with 1 base of the junction left unmatched. CDR3 nucleotide sequence: TGTGCCAGCAGCTTGACAGGGGTCGAGCAGTACTTC. Translation: CASSLTGVEQYF.

In DNA form, the CDR3 reads TGTGCCAGCAGCCCCCAGGGACAACCCCAAGAGACCCAGTACTTC. Translating it yields CASSPQGQPQETQYF. V is TRBV7-3 and J is TRBJ2-5; D is possibly TRBD1 (6 bases). V was shortened by 5 bases and J by 1 base, with 14 bases between the two germline ends. The CDR3 covers 15 residues. The germline V gene has CDR1 SGHTA and CDR2 FQGTGA.

The CDR3 sequence: CATSRAGGAEAFF. The CDR3 DNA follows: TGTGCCACCAGCAGAGCCGGGGGGGCCGAAGCTTTCTTT. The chain joins TRBV15 to TRBJ1-1; possibly TRBD1 for D (6 bases). Germline V lookup: CDR1 LNHNV, CDR2 YYDKDF (reference sequence). The CDR3 is made up of 13 amino acids. Trimming removed 1 base at V and 8 bases at J, with 11 bases between.

This sequence joins TRBV28 and TRBJ1-5; D gene ambiguous. The V end was cut by 7 bases, the J end by 2 bases, with 15 bases between. Germline-derived CDR1 and CDR2 are MDHEN and SYDVKM. The CDR3 runs 15 residues. CDR3 coding DNA: TGTGCCAGCACCTTGACGGGGTTCGGCAATCAGCCCCAGCATTTT. Translation gives CASTLTGFGNQPQHF.

The chain has TRBV30 and TRBJ1-2, with D possibly TRBD1 on 6 matching bases. Between the trimmed V and J ends, which lost 2 bases and 8 bases, there was a span of 24 bases. There are 16 residues in the CDR3. Germline V gene lookup returns CDR1 GTSNPN and CDR2 SVGIG (reference sequence). The CDR3 bases are TGTGCCTGGAGTAACAAGGGACAAAGACGTAACGAGGGCTACACCTTC. Its translation: CAWSNKGQRRNEGYTF.

The chain recombines TRBV2 with TRBJ2-1, with D tentatively TRBD2 (6 bases). This CDR3 spans 14 amino acids. The germline CDR1 and CDR2 sequences are SNHLY and FYNNEI. Trimming took off 4 bases at V and 0 bases at J, with 7 bases between the two ends. The CDR3 region is CASSGDSSYNEQFF. CDR3 DNA: TGTGCCAGCAGTGGGGACTCCTCCTACAATGAGCAGTTCTTC.

The V call is TRBV5-1, the J call TRBJ2-7; 9 bases match TRBD1. Trimming cost V 0 bases and J 4 bases; bases outside gene matches: 5. This CDR3 region has 15 residues. CDR1 and CDR2 from the germline V gene are SGHRS and YFSETQ. In DNA, the CDR3 is TGCGCCAGCAGCTTGGGGCCGGACAGGGGTTACGAGCAGTACTTC. It yields the protein CASSLGPDRGYEQYF.

The chain joins TRBV5-1 to TRBJ2-5, with 9 bases lining up with TRBD2. The V gene's germline CDR1 is SGHRS and CDR2 YFSETQ. Unmatched junction bases numbered 9, after V lost 1 base and J lost 11 bases. The CDR3 contains 14 residues. CDR3 in amino acids: CASSLLLAGPEQYF. The CDR3 DNA reads TGCGCCAGCAGCTTGCTCCTAGCGGGGCCAGAGCAGTACTTC. Full variable domain (missing parts from reference TRBV5-1 and TRBJ2-5): KAGVTQTPRYLIKTRGQQVTLSCSPISGHRSVSWYQQTPGQGLQFLFEYFSETQRNKGNFPGRFSGRQFSNSRSEMNVSTLELGDSALYLCASSLLLAGPEQYFGPGTRLLVL.

The genes are TRBV5-1 and TRBJ1-6, with D perhaps matching TRBD1 (5 bases). Germline CDR1 SGHRS, CDR2 YFSETQ. CDR3 length equals 15 residues. The germline V and J ends were trimmed by 4 bases and 8 bases, with 16 bases remaining between them. The CDR3, as DNA: TGCGCCAGCAGCGGTCCCCGGGGGACGGATTCACCCCTCCACTTT. Protein sequence: CASSGPRGTDSPLHF. Combining the CDR3 with reference TRBV5-1 and TRBJ1-6 gives the whole variable domain KAGVTQTPRYLIKTRGQQVTLSCSPISGHRSVSWYQQTPGQGLQFLFEYFSETQRNKGNFPGRFSGRQFSNSRSEMNVSTLELGDSALYLCASSGPRGTDSPLHFGNGTRLTVT.

The chain's CDR3 is CASSLSLAGETQYF. Here the CDR3 DNA reads TGTGCCAGCAGCTTGTCGCTAGCGGGAGAGACCCAGTACTTC. V gene TRBV11-1 combines with J gene TRBJ2-5; 8 nucleotides agree with TRBD2. The CDR3 has 14 residues. Looked up from germline, CDR1 is SGHAT and CDR2 is FQDESV (reference sequence). V gave up 3 bases and J gave up 4 bases; unmatched junction bases: 4.

The chain recombines TRBV7-3 with TRBJ1-1; TRBD1 agrees at 7 bases. J gave up 7 bases and V 5 bases, and 7 bases lay outside the gene matches. In germline, CDR1 is SGHTA, CDR2 FQGTGA. The CDR3 totals 13 residues. CDR3 region: CASSAKQGLEAFF. CDR3 sequence (DNA): TGTGCCAGCAGCGCAAAACAGGGGCTTGAAGCTTTCTTT.

V gene TRBV18 combines with J gene TRBJ1-5; the match to TRBD1 covers 10 bases. Per the germline V gene, CDR1 is KGHSH and CDR2 is LQKENI. The CDR3 has 14 amino acids. With 3 bases clipped from V and 16 bases from J, the junction kept 12 bases outside the gene matches. DNA for the CDR3: TGTGCCAGCTCACCGGGGACAGGGGAACTAATTAGACATTTT. Protein product: CASSPGTGELIRHF.

The chain has TRBV7-3 and TRBJ2-1, with TRBD2 identical over 7 bases. Germline trimming cut 6 bases from V and 2 bases from J; bases unmatched to any gene: 10. The germline CDR1 and CDR2 sequences are SGHTA and FQGTGA. The CDR3 has 16 amino acids. The CDR3 region has the DNA TGTGCCAGCAGTCCCCACAGCGGGGATACCTACAATGAGCAGTTCTTC. This encodes CASSPHSGDTYNEQFF.

This clone was seen a single time. This chain connects TRBV10-3 to TRBJ2-7, with D tentatively TRBD1 (5 bases). The CDR3 loop spans 15 amino acids. Germline CDR1 ENHRY, CDR2 SYGVKD. V lost 6 bases to trimming and J lost 1 base, with 16 bases between them. CDR3: CAIRTSGHGSYEQYF. In DNA, the CDR3 is TGTGCCATCAGGACCTCAGGGCATGGGTCCTACGAGCAGTACTTC.

CDR3 protein: CASTTGDNEQFF. The CDR3 DNA reads TGTGCCAGCACTACAGGAGACAATGAGCAGTTCTTC. The genes are TRBV5-8 and TRBJ2-1, with a possible D match to TRBD1 (5 bases). The germline V and J ends were trimmed by 6 bases and 5 bases, with 9 bases remaining between them. Germline V gene lookup returns CDR1 SGHTS and CDR2 YDEGEE. The CDR3 is 12 residues long.